This is a list of T cell receptor beta chains from one sample in a study of cytomegalovirus exposure and HLA in healthy donors. Sequenced by immunoSEQ multiplex PCR; TCRdb stores in-frame clones only, minus some. The sample lists some 110,000 clones, over 70% occurring once. What was sequenced was PBMCs. The receptors stem from a man aged 25-45 years in good health and CMV-seronegative. Both conserved end residues are part of each CDR3. D genes are given only for firm matches. Only part of the rows carry a size: once, few, many, or a class if the clone is expanded.

d_call | j_call | v_call | clone_size | cdr3_nt | cdr3_aa
NA | TRBJ2-1 | TRBV19 | NA | TGTGCCAGTAGTATATTTGGAGGGACAGCCGTTTACAATGAGCAGTTCTTC | CASSIFGGTAVYNEQFF
NA | TRBJ1-5 | TRBV5-5 | NA | TGTGCCAGCAGCTTTGGGACACCAGGGGAGCCCCAGCATTTT | CASSFGTPGEPQHF
TRBD2 | TRBJ2-1 | TRBV6-5 | NA | TGTGCCAGGATGCCGGGACTAGCGGCCTACAATGAGCAGTTCTTC | CARMPGLAAYNEQFF
NA | TRBJ2-3 | TRBV20-1 | NA | TGCAGTGTAACTAAGGCGCAGTATTTT | CSVTKAQYF
TRBD1 | TRBJ2-5 | TRBV5-4 | NA | TGTGCCAGCAGCTCCTCCTTCGGACAGGGTGTAGAGACCCAGTACTTC | CASSSSFGQGVETQYF
NA | TRBJ2-1 | TRBV28 | NA | TGTGCCAGCGCAGTGGGAGTGCCGATCAATGAGCAGTTCTTC | CASAVGVPINEQFF
NA | TRBJ2-3 | TRBV7-7 | NA | TGTGCCAGCAGCTTCACGGGCACAGATACGCAGTATTTT | CASSFTGTDTQYF
TRBD2 | TRBJ2-3 | TRBV2 | NA | TGTGCCAGCAGTGAATTATTAGCGGGGGGGCAAGATACGCAGTATTTT | CASSELLAGGQDTQYF
TRBD1 | TRBJ1-2 | TRBV10-1 | NA | TGCGCCAGCAGTGTCCTGGGACAGGGCCCTCTAGCCAACTATGGCTACACCTTC | CASSVLGQGPLANYGYTF
NA | TRBJ1-3 | TRBV7-6 | NA | TGTGCCAGCAGCTTGAACTCTGCTCTAGACACCATATATTTT | CASSLNSALDTIYF
NA | TRBJ1-2 | TRBV9 | NA | TGTGCCAGCAGAGCCCCTGCGCCCGGCTACACCTTC | CASRAPAPGYTF
NA | TRBJ1-5 | TRBV15 | NA | TGTGCCACGCCCACAGAAAAGCATCAGCCCCAGCATTTT | CATPTEKHQPQHF
TRBD2 | TRBJ2-7 | TRBV5-4 | NA | TGTGCCAGCAGCTATGGGACTAGCGGGAAGGATGTCTACGAGCAGTACTTC | CASSYGTSGKDVYEQYF
TRBD2 | TRBJ2-3 | TRBV5-1 | NA | TGCGCCAGCAGCTTAATAGGACTAGCGGGGTTCATAGTGCAGCAGTATTTT | CASSLIGLAGFIVQQYF
NA | TRBJ1-4 | TRBV9 | NA | TGTGCCAGCAGCCGAGGGGGATTGGATGAAAAACTGTTTTTT | CASSRGGLDEKLFF
TRBD2 | TRBJ2-3 | TRBV10-3 | NA | TGTGCCATCTCCGGGACTAGCGGGAGGGATACGCAGTATTTT | CAISGTSGRDTQYF
TRBD1 | TRBJ1-2 | TRBV7-9 | NA | TGTGCCAGCAGCTCAGAAACAGGGGGAAACCAAGGTGGCTACACCTTC | CASSSETGGNQGGYTF
NA | TRBJ2-3 | TRBV7-2 | NA | TGTGCCAGCAGCTTAGGTCTGACCGGGGCAGATACGCAGTATTTT | CASSLGLTGADTQYF
NA | TRBJ1-5 | TRBV11-2 | NA | TGTGCCAGCAGCTTAGCCGGCAATCAGCCCCAGCATTTT | CASSLAGNQPQHF
NA | TRBJ2-5 | TRBV7-6 | NA | TGTGCCAGCAGCCCGGGGGTCCACCTTCAAGAGACCCAGTACTTC | CASSPGVHLQETQYF
NA | TRBJ1-1 | TRBV5-4 | NA | TGTGCCAGCAGCTTGGATCAAAGGACTACTGAAGCTTTCTTT | CASSLDQRTTEAFF
TRBD2 | TRBJ2-1 | TRBV19 | NA | TGTGCCAGTAGTATCATAGCGGGGTACAACAATGAGCAGTTCTTC | CASSIIAGYNNEQFF
NA | TRBJ1-1 | TRBV5-1 | NA | TGCGCCAGCAGCTTGGCGGCGGGGGAGAACACTGAAGCTTTCTTT | CASSLAAGENTEAFF
NA | TRBJ2-4 | TRBV25-1 | NA | TGTGCCAGCAGTGAATCATCTAGGCGGGAAGGAAACATTCAGTACTTC | CASSESSRREGNIQYF
TRBD2 | TRBJ2-3 | TRBV7-2 | once | TGTGCCAGCAGCTTGGGGGTGACTAGCGGGGGGACCACAGATACGCAGTATTTT | CASSLGVTSGGTTDTQYF
NA | TRBJ1-1 | TRBV7-7 | NA | TGTGCCAGCAGCTTAGGCACAGACACTGAAGCTTTCTTT | CASSLGTDTEAFF
NA | TRBJ1-5 | TRBV5-6 | NA | TGTGCGTCCGGGGTAGGCGGTCAGCCCCAGCATTTT | CASGVGGQPQHF
TRBD1 | TRBJ1-2 | TRBV9 | NA | TGTGCCAGCGGACCGGGACAGGGTACCGGCTACACCTTC | CASGPGQGTGYTF
NA | TRBJ2-1 | TRBV19 | NA | TGTGCCAGTATGGGGTTGCGAGGGTTTTACAATGAGCAGTTCTTC | CASMGLRGFYNEQFF
NA | TRBJ2-2 | TRBV10-1 | NA | TGCGCCAGCGGTTTGGGAGGCGACACCGGGGAGCTGTTTTTT | CASGLGGDTGELFF
TRBD1 | TRBJ1-1 | TRBV30 | once | TGTGCCTGGAGTAGGCAGGGGGCGAGTGAAGCTTTCTTT | CAWSRQGASEAFF
NA | TRBJ1-1 | TRBV7-2 | NA | TGTGCCAGCAGCTTAAGGGTAGGGGGCACTGAAGCTTTCTTT | CASSLRVGGTEAFF